Below are 24 T cell receptor beta chains sequenced from a single sample in a study of blood T cell repertoires in COVID-19. Some clones are missing from TCRdb's copy, which holds only in-frame ones; the method was immunoSEQ multiplex PCR. The sample lists tens of thousands of clones, around 83% occurring once. Sequences were obtained from peripheral blood. The receptors come from a man aged 50 to 59 with COVID-19, enrolled during active disease.

This clone has a single count. The chain recombines TRBV30 with TRBJ1-1; D is ambiguous. Trimming left V 2 bases short and J 7 bases short, with 11 bases between. Germline CDR1 reads GTSNPN; CDR2 reads SVGIG (reference sequence). The CDR3 extends over 12 amino acids. The CDR3 loop reads CAWSTGAFEAFF. CDR3 DNA: TGTGCCTGGAGTACTGGAGCCTTTGAAGCTTTCTTT.

J is TRBJ2-1 and V is TRBV6-5, with 10 bases aligning to TRBD2. The CDR3 runs 16 residues. CDR1 and CDR2 (germline): MNHEY, SVGAGI. With 0 bases clipped from V and 7 bases from J, the junction kept 6 bases outside the gene matches. The CDR3 protein is CASSYSASGSGNEQFF. Here the CDR3 DNA reads TGTGCCAGCAGTTACTCGGCTAGCGGGAGTGGGAATGAGCAGTTCTTC.

The chain is built from TRBV18 and TRBJ2-1; TRBD1 matches 9 bases. V shed 3 bases, J shed 7 bases, and the junction held 10 bases outside the gene matches. The germline V gene encodes CDR1 KGHSH and CDR2 LQKENI. CDR3 size: 16 residues. The CDR3 DNA reads as TGTGCCAGCTCACCTACCGGGACAGGGAAGGAGAATGAGCAGTTCTTC. Translating gives CASSPTGTGKENEQFF.

This rearrangement joins TRBV29-1 to TRBJ1-1, with 7 bases aligning to TRBD1. V gave up 6 bases and J gave up 4 bases; unmatched junction bases: 5. Per the germline V gene, CDR1 is SQVTM and CDR2 is ANQGSEA. CDR3 size: 12 residues. In nucleotides, the CDR3 is TGCAGCGTGACAGGGTTGGGCACTGAAGCTTTCTTT. Translation: CSVTGLGTEAFF.

The V call is TRBV5-4, the J call TRBJ2-2; 8 bases line up with TRBD2. Germline loops: CDR1 SGHNT, CDR2 YYREEE (reference sequence). This CDR3 comprises 14 residues. Trimming at V came to 7 bases and at J to 5 bases, leaving 7 bases not matched to a gene. The CDR3 reads CASSAGLGTGELFF. Written as DNA, the CDR3 is TGTGCCAGCTCGGCGGGACTAGGAACCGGGGAGCTGTTTTTT.

The V and J genes are TRBV19 and TRBJ2-3; D remains ambiguous. The CDR3 extends over 11 amino acids. Germline lookup yields CDR1 LNHDA and CDR2 SQIVND (reference sequence). The V end lost 3 bases, the J end lost 5 bases, and 3 bases lay between the germline ends. CDR3 amino acids: CASSILDTQYF. The CDR3, as DNA: TGTGCCAGTAGTATTCTAGATACGCAGTATTTT. Variable domain in full (rest from reference TRBV19 and TRBJ2-3): DGGITQSPKYLFRKEGQNVTLSCEQNLNHDAMYWYRQDPGQGLRLIYYSQIVNDFQKGDIAEGYSVSREKKESFPLTVTSAQKNPTAFYLCASSILDTQYFGPGTRLTVL.

CDR3 sequence: CASSSGTSGGPETQYF. CDR3 nucleotides: TGTGCCAGCAGCTCCGGGACTAGCGGAGGCCCCGAGACCCAGTACTTC. V gene TRBV7-9 combines with J gene TRBJ2-5; 11 nucleotides agree with TRBD2. With V trimmed by 4 bases and J by 5 bases, 9 bases remained unmatched. From germline, CDR1 is SEHNR and CDR2 FQNEAQ (reference sequence). CDR3 length equals 16 residues.

J is TRBJ1-1 and V is TRBV4-1, with 12 positions matching TRBD1. V was clipped by 1 base and J by 11 bases; unmatched bases: 17. There are 18 residues in the CDR3. Germline V gene sequence: CDR1 MGHRA, CDR2 YSYEKL. CDR3 DNA: TGCGCCAGCAGCCAAGTGAGCCGGGACAGGGGGCAAGGGAACTCGGCTTTCTTT. As protein: CASSQVSRDRGQGNSAFF.

The chain combines TRBV9 with TRBJ2-1, with no clear D. V was cut by 3 bases and J by 7 bases, with 11 bases left in between. This CDR3 is built from 13 residues. Per germline, CDR1 SGDLS and CDR2 YYNGEE. The CDR3 region has the DNA TGTGCCAGCAGCGCCCCCCGGGTAAATGAGCAGTTCTTC. Its protein product is CASSAPRVNEQFF.

This chain joins TRBV4-2 and TRBJ1-3; TRBD1 aligns across 10 bases. Germline trimming cut 4 bases from V and 2 bases from J; bases unmatched to any gene: 8. Germline CDR1 and CDR2: LGHNA and YNFKEQ. The CDR3 is 17 residues long. The CDR3, as DNA: TGTGCCAGCAGCCCGGGACAGGGGACATCGGCTGGAAACACCATATATTTT. Its protein product is CASSPGQGTSAGNTIYF.

The chain carries TRBV28 and TRBJ2-1; 11 bases are a match to TRBD2. CDR1 and CDR2 (germline): MDHEN, SYDVKM. The length of the CDR3 is 16 residues. Unmatched junction bases numbered 5, after V lost 6 bases and J lost 1 base. In nucleotides, the CDR3 is TGTGCCAGCAGACTAGCGGGAGACGCGTCCTACAATGAGCAGTTCTTC. Translation gives CASRLAGDASYNEQFF.

CDR3 region: CASSPGQTSGNTIYF. The CDR3 nucleotides read TGTGCCAGCTCACCCGGACAGACCTCTGGAAACACCATATATTTT. The chain uses TRBV18 and TRBJ1-3; D is perhaps TRBD1 (6 bases). Germline V lookup: CDR1 KGHSH, CDR2 LQKENI. V lost 3 bases and J lost 0, with 9 bases in between. The CDR3 consists of 15 residues.

A few counts support this clone. The rearrangement joins TRBV21-1 to TRBJ2-1; TRBD1 reflects the table's D call only, with no check against the DNA. TRBV21-1 represents a pseudogene. This CDR3 has 14 residues. This chain's CDR3 is CASSSGHRYNEQFF. In DNA, the CDR3 is TGTGCCAGCAGCTCGGGACACAGGTACAATGAGCAGTTCTTC.

This clone has just one count. J is TRBJ1-5 and V is TRBV2, with D maybe TRBD1 (5 bases). Germline V gene data show CDR1 as SNHLY and CDR2 as FYNNEI. CDR3 length equals 13 residues. V was cut by 11 bases and J by 1 base, with 12 bases left in between. The CDR3 DNA sequence: TGTGCCTGCGGGGGTACAAGCAATCAGCCCCAGCATTTT. Translating it yields CACGGTSNQPQHF.

The J gene is TRBJ2-1, the V gene TRBV30; the match to TRBD1 covers 9 bases. V lost 3 bases to trimming and J lost 8 bases; unmatched junction nucleotides: 8. Germline V gives CDR1 GTSNPN, CDR2 SVGIG (reference sequence). CDR3 length: 14 amino acids. Here the CDR3 reads CAWRKGQGFDEQFF. Written as DNA, the CDR3 is TGTGCCTGGAGGAAGGGACAGGGTTTCGATGAGCAGTTCTTC.

J is TRBJ2-7 and V is TRBV7-9; 10 bases fit TRBD2. With V trimmed by 4 bases and J by 7 bases, 10 bases remained unmatched. This CDR3 region has 15 residues. CDR1 and CDR2 from the germline V gene are SEHNR and FQNEAQ (reference sequence). The CDR3 sequence: CASSSQAGGPGEQYF. For the CDR3, the DNA is TGTGCCAGCAGCTCCCAAGCGGGAGGGCCGGGGGAGCAGTACTTC.

The V and J genes are TRBV28 and TRBJ2-7; 13 nucleotides agree with TRBD2. This CDR3 comprises 16 residues. CDR1 is MDHEN, CDR2 SYDVKM, per germline. V was pared by 3 bases and J by 0 bases, with 2 bases of the junction left unmatched. Here the CDR3 reads CASSFGTSGTSYEQYF. CDR3 sequence (DNA): TGTGCCAGCAGTTTCGGGACTAGCGGGACCTCCTACGAGCAGTACTTC.

The chain combines TRBV5-4 with TRBJ1-1; no clear D. The CDR3 contains 12 residues. V was clipped by 4 bases and J by 7 bases, with 11 bases between them. Germline V CDR1 and CDR2: SGHNT, YYREEE (reference sequence). CDR3 protein: CASSPQQSEAFF. The DNA for the CDR3 is TGTGCCAGCAGCCCCCAACAGAGTGAAGCTTTCTTT.

V is TRBV3-1 (or the pseudogene TRBV3-2) and J is TRBJ1-1, with 9 bases fitting TRBD1. Trimming cost V 0 bases and J 1 base; bases outside gene matches: 6. From germline, CDR1 is LGHDT and CDR2 YNNKEL (reference sequence). This CDR3 has 17 residues. The CDR3 coding sequence is TGTGCCAGCAGCCAAGATTGGGACAGGGTTGGGAACACTGAAGCTTTCTTT. Translated: CASSQDWDRVGNTEAFF.

V usage is TRBV7-9 and J usage is TRBJ2-5; 9 bases agree with TRBD2. This CDR3 spans 16 amino acids. V was clipped by 5 bases and J by 4 bases; unmatched bases: 11. Germline V lookup: CDR1 SEHNR, CDR2 FQNEAQ (reference sequence). The CDR3 sequence: CASSLTHAGGGETQYF. In DNA form, the CDR3 reads TGTGCCAGCAGCCTAACCCATGCGGGGGGGGGAGAGACCCAGTACTTC.

The chain combines TRBV19 with TRBJ1-2; TRBD1 matches 7 bases. Germline V lookup: CDR1 LNHDA, CDR2 SQIVND (reference sequence). The V and J ends lost 5 bases and 4 bases, in that order; junction bases with no gene match: 13. This CDR3 has 16 residues. The DNA of the CDR3 is TGTGCCAGTAGTGTGACCGGGACAGCACCCGGCTATGGCTACACCTTC. Translation gives CASSVTGTAPGYGYTF.

This clone was picked up one time. CDR3 loop: CASSWAAGGAGLSGNTIYF. The CDR3 DNA is TGTGCCAGCAGCTGGGCAGCGGGGGGCGCGGGTTTATCTGGAAACACCATATATTTT. The chain has TRBV5-6 and TRBJ1-3; D is possibly TRBD1 (6 bases). V dropped 3 bases and J dropped 1 base, with 23 bases sitting between them. In germline, CDR1 is SGHDT, CDR2 YYEEEE. The CDR3 runs 19 residues.

CDR3 bases: TGTGCCAGCAGTCCGCCGGTCTACGAGCAGTACTTC. Amino acid sequence: CASSPPVYEQYF. This chain links TRBV28 with TRBJ2-7; D is uncertain. The V gene lost 5 bases and the J gene lost 3 bases, with 8 bases spanning the gap. From germline, CDR1 is MDHEN and CDR2 SYDVKM. The CDR3 runs 12 residues.

The genes are TRBV29-1 and TRBJ1-1; perhaps TRBD1 as D (5 bases). The V and J ends lost 7 bases and 0 bases respectively, with 15 bases between them. The germline V gene has CDR1 SQVTM and CDR2 ANQGSEA. This CDR3 is 14 amino acids long. The CDR3: CSAVPRQMNTEAFF. CDR3 DNA sequence: TGCAGCGCGGTGCCTCGACAGATGAACACTGAAGCTTTCTTT.